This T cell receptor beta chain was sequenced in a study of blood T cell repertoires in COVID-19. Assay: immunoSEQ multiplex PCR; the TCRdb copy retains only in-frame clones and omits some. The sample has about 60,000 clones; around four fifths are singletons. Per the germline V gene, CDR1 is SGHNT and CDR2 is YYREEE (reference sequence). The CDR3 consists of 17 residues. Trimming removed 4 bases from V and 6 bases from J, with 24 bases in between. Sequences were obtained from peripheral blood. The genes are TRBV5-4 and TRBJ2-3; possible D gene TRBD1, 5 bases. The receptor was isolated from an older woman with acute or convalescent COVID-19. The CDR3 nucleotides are TGTGCCAGCAGCCAACGGTGGTATGTGGACATGTGGGATACGCAGTATTTT. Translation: CASSQRWYVDMWDTQYF. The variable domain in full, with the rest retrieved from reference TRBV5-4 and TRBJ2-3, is ETGVTQSPTHLIKTRGQQVTLRCSSQSGHNTVSWYQQALGQGPQFIFQYYREEENGRGNFPPRFSGLQFPNYSSELNVNALELDDSALYLCASSQRWYVDMWDTQYFGPGTRLTVL.